This is a list of T cell receptor beta chains from one sample in a study of cytomegalovirus exposure and HLA in healthy donors. The protocol was immunoSEQ multiplex PCR, while the TCRdb copy is restricted to in-frame clones and leaves out a portion. The sample has about 130,000 clones; around 73% are singletons. The sample taken for sequencing was PBMCs. These receptors were taken from a female donor in good health and CMV-seronegative. CDR3s include the opening cysteine and the closing phenylalanine or tryptophan. The D gene is left open where the match is weak. Some rows mark clone size as missing; the rest say once, few, many or name a class of expanded clone.

j_call: TRBJ2-3; v_call: TRBV5-1; d_call: -; clone_size: -; cdr3_length: 14; cdr3_aa: CASSLGDTTDTQYF; cdr3_nt: TGCGCCAGCAGCTTGGGTGACACCACAGATACGCAGTATTTT
j_call: TRBJ2-1; v_call: TRBV7-2; d_call: -; clone_size: -; cdr3_length: 12; cdr3_aa: CASSLVLEEQFF; cdr3_nt: TGTGCCAGCAGCTTAGTCCTGGAGGAGCAGTTCTTC
j_call: TRBJ2-7; v_call: TRBV5-1; d_call: TRBD1; clone_size: -; cdr3_length: 15; cdr3_aa: CASSLARGQGRKQYF; cdr3_nt: TGCGCCAGCAGCTTGGCCAGGGGACAGGGTCGCAAGCAGTACTTC
j_call: TRBJ2-5; v_call: TRBV11-2; d_call: TRBD2; clone_size: -; cdr3_length: 16; cdr3_aa: CASSSSHSGSLETQYF; cdr3_nt: TGTGCCAGCAGCTCTTCGCATAGCGGGAGCTTGGAGACCCAGTACTTC
j_call: TRBJ2-1; v_call: TRBV6-6; d_call: TRBD2; clone_size: -; cdr3_length: 15; cdr3_aa: CASSLTSGNGDEQFF; cdr3_nt: TGTGCCAGCAGTCTGACTAGCGGGAATGGGGATGAGCAGTTCTTC
j_call: TRBJ1-1; v_call: TRBV2; d_call: -; clone_size: -; cdr3_length: 14; cdr3_aa: CASILNGGGTEAFF; cdr3_nt: TGTGCCAGCATCCTAAACGGGGGAGGGACTGAAGCTTTCTTT
j_call: TRBJ1-1; v_call: TRBV4-1; d_call: -; clone_size: -; cdr3_length: 15; cdr3_aa: CASSSISRGFAEAFF; cdr3_nt: TGCGCCAGCAGCTCTATATCGAGAGGGTTTGCTGAAGCTTTCTTT
j_call: TRBJ2-7; v_call: TRBV4-1; d_call: TRBD1; clone_size: -; cdr3_length: 19; cdr3_aa: CASSQDGGAGTGPSYEQYF; cdr3_nt: TGCGCCAGCAGCCAAGATGGTGGTGCAGGGACAGGGCCGTCCTACGAGCAGTACTTC
j_call: TRBJ1-5; v_call: TRBV5-1; d_call: TRBD1; clone_size: -; cdr3_length: 15; cdr3_aa: CASSLDGQGNQPQHF; cdr3_nt: TGCGCCAGCAGCTTGGACGGACAGGGCAATCAGCCCCAGCATTTT
j_call: TRBJ2-7; v_call: TRBV7-9; d_call: -; clone_size: -; cdr3_length: 14; cdr3_aa: CASSFGGISYEQHF; cdr3_nt: TGTGCCAGCAGCTTTGGCGGAATATCCTACGAGCAGCACTTC
j_call: TRBJ2-1; v_call: TRBV5-6; d_call: -; clone_size: -; cdr3_length: 15; cdr3_aa: CASSGGLRSYNEQFF; cdr3_nt: TGTGCCAGCAGCGGGGGACTCCGCTCCTACAATGAGCAGTTCTTC
j_call: TRBJ2-7; v_call: TRBV7-2; d_call: -; clone_size: -; cdr3_length: 11; cdr3_aa: CASSSTDEQYF; cdr3_nt: TGTGCCAGCAGCTCAACAGACGAGCAGTACTTC
j_call: TRBJ2-2; v_call: TRBV7-9; d_call: -; clone_size: once; cdr3_length: 15; cdr3_aa: CASSFFGGNTGELFF; cdr3_nt: TGTGCCAGCAGCTTTTTTGGAGGGAACACCGGGGAGCTGTTTTTT
j_call: TRBJ2-7; v_call: TRBV7-2; d_call: TRBD1; clone_size: -; cdr3_length: 16; cdr3_aa: CASSSAARQGRYEQYF; cdr3_nt: TGTGCCAGCAGCTCAGCAGCTCGACAGGGGCGCTACGAGCAGTACTTC
j_call: TRBJ2-7; v_call: TRBV28; d_call: TRBD1; clone_size: -; cdr3_length: 14; cdr3_aa: CASRGTGTSDEQYF; cdr3_nt: TGTGCCAGCAGGGGGACAGGTACTTCCGACGAGCAGTACTTC
j_call: TRBJ2-2; v_call: TRBV13; d_call: TRBD1; clone_size: few; cdr3_length: 15; cdr3_aa: CASSPGQGSTGELFF; cdr3_nt: TGTGCCAGCAGCCCCGGACAGGGCTCCACCGGGGAGCTGTTTTTT
j_call: TRBJ2-2; v_call: TRBV9; d_call: TRBD2; clone_size: once; cdr3_length: 13; cdr3_aa: CASSVSGTGELFF; cdr3_nt: TGTGCCAGCAGCGTTAGCGGGACCGGGGAGCTGTTTTTT
j_call: TRBJ2-7; v_call: TRBV7-3; d_call: TRBD2; clone_size: -; cdr3_length: 15; cdr3_aa: CASSLRPSGIGEQYF; cdr3_nt: TGTGCCAGCAGCTTAAGGCCTAGCGGGATCGGCGAGCAGTACTTC
j_call: TRBJ2-1; v_call: TRBV11-2; d_call: -; clone_size: -; cdr3_length: 12; cdr3_aa: CASSLAGEEQFF; cdr3_nt: TGTGCCAGCAGCTTAGCGGGAGAGGAGCAGTTCTTC
j_call: TRBJ2-3; v_call: TRBV5-4; d_call: TRBD1; clone_size: few; cdr3_length: 15; cdr3_aa: CASRHRPDRSDTQYF; cdr3_nt: TGTGCCAGCAGGCACCGGCCGGACAGGTCAGATACGCAGTATTTT